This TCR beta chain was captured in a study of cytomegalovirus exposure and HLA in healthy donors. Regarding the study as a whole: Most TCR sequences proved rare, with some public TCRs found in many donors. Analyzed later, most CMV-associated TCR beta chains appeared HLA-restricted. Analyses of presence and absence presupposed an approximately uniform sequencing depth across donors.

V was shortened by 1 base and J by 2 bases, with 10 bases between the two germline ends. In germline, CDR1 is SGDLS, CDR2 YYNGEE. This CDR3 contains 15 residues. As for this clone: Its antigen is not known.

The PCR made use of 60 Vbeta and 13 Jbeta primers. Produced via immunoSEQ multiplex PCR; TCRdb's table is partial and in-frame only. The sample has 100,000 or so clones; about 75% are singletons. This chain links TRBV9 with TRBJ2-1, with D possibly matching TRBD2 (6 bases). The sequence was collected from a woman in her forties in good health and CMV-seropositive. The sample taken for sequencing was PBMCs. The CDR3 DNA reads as TGTGCCAGCAGCGTATCCCCGGGGGCCTACAATGAGCAGTTCTTC. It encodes CASSVSPGAYNEQFF.